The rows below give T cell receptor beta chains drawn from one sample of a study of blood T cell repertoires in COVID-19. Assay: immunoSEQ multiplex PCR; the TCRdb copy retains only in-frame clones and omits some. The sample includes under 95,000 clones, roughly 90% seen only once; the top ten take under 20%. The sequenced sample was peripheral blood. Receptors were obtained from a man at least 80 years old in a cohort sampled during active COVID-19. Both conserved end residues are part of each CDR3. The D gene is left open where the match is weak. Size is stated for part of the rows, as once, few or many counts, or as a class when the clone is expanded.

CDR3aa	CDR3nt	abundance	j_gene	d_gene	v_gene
CASSGRQGTTNEKLFF	TGTGCCAGCAGTGGAAGACAGGGAACAACTAATGAAAAACTGTTTTTT	-	TRBJ1-4	TRBD1	TRBV6-1
CASSYTGTSKGFYQETQYF	TGTGCCAGCAGCTACACCGGGACTAGTAAAGGATTCTACCAAGAGACCCAGTACTTC	-	TRBJ2-5	TRBD2	TRBV5-6
CASRQGQETQYF	TGTGCCAGCAGGCAGGGCCAAGAGACCCAGTACTTC	-	TRBJ2-5	-	TRBV2
CASSLAVSGGADEKLFF	TGTGCCAGCAGCTTGGCCGTGTCAGGGGGCGCGGATGAAAAACTGTTTTTT	few	TRBJ1-4	TRBD1	TRBV7-6
CASSLGQGLGEKLFF	TGTGCCAGCAGCTTGGGACAGGGGTTGGGTGAAAAACTGTTTTTT	-	TRBJ1-4	TRBD1	TRBV5-4
CASSQVGQTEAFF	TGTGCCAGCAGCCAAGTCGGTCAAACTGAAGCTTTCTTT	few	TRBJ1-1	-	TRBV14
CASSFSGGTGELFF	TGTGCCAGCAGCTTCAGCGGGGGCACCGGGGAGCTGTTTTTT	once	TRBJ2-2	TRBD2	TRBV7-7
CASSPQKTGGGQPQHF	TGTGCCAGCAGTCCGCAGAAGACAGGGGGCGGGCAGCCCCAGCATTTT	few	TRBJ1-5	TRBD1	TRBV27
CASSPPGGGNQPQHF	TGTGCCAGCTCACCACCGGGGGGAGGCAATCAGCCCCAGCATTTT	-	TRBJ1-5	-	TRBV18
CASSLGRGGPETQYF	TGTGCCAGCAGCTTAGGGCGGGGGGGCCCGGAGACCCAGTACTTC	-	TRBJ2-5	TRBD2	TRBV13
CASSPMTGTEDGYTF	TGTGCCAGTAGTCCGATGACAGGGACCGAAGATGGCTACACCTTC	few	TRBJ1-2	TRBD1	TRBV19
CATSGGGVSTDTQYF	TGTGCCACCAGCGGAGGCGGGGTAAGCACAGATACGCAGTATTTT	-	TRBJ2-3	-	TRBV15
CASSPGALAGNTIYF	TGTGCCAGCTCACCGGGGGCACTGGCCGGAAACACCATATATTTT	-	TRBJ1-3	-	TRBV18